This TCR beta chain came from a study of blood T cell repertoires in COVID-19. Original handling: Reference gene primers were amplified, and this amplification served to estimate nucleated cell counts. Assay: immunoSEQ multiplex PCR; the TCRdb copy retains only in-frame clones and omits some. V and J calls and clone size are those listed in that table; D and trimming were worked out from the DNA. This table has 200,000 to 250,000 clones, around 90% appearing once. Germline V CDR1 and CDR2: SGHNT, YYREEE (reference sequence). J gave up 5 bases and V 0 bases, and 2 bases lay outside the gene matches. This CDR3 has 14 amino acids.

The J gene is TRBJ2-5, the V gene TRBV5-4, with TRBD2 matching 9 bases. This TCR was recovered from a man between 60 and 70 years old with acute or convalescent COVID-19. The sample comprised peripheral blood. For the CDR3, the DNA is TGTGCCAGCAGCTTGGGCGGGGGGGAGGAGACCCAGTACTTC. Its translation: CASSLGGGEETQYF. The full variable domain, in which reference TRBV5-4 and TRBJ2-5 provide the parts outside the CDR3, is ETGVTQSPTHLIKTRGQQVTLRCSSQSGHNTVSWYQQALGQGPQFIFQYYREEENGRGNFPPRFSGLQFPNYSSELNVNALELDDSALYLCASSLGGGEETQYFGPGTRLLVL.